This T cell receptor (beta chain) was retrieved from a study of identical twins. J gave up 8 bases and V 0 bases, and 7 bases lay outside the gene matches. The germline gives CDR1 SGHRS, CDR2 YFSETQ. The CDR3 is 15 residues long. From the 5' RACE reads, TCRdb called clonotypes with MiXCR, one entry per CDR3 protein. In the table there are around 480,000 distinct CDR3 sequences, 11% to 15% of which are singletons. This same sample was also part of a study on yellow fever vaccine responses in identical twins.

V gene TRBV5-1 combines with J gene TRBJ2-1; TRBD2 matches 8 bases. Sequenced: CD4+ T cells sorted from blood. This receptor was obtained from a woman aged 18-29 years in good health. The CDR3: CASSLASGSNDEQFF. The CDR3 DNA reads as TGCGCCAGCAGCTTGGCGAGCGGGAGTAACGATGAGCAGTTCTTC.